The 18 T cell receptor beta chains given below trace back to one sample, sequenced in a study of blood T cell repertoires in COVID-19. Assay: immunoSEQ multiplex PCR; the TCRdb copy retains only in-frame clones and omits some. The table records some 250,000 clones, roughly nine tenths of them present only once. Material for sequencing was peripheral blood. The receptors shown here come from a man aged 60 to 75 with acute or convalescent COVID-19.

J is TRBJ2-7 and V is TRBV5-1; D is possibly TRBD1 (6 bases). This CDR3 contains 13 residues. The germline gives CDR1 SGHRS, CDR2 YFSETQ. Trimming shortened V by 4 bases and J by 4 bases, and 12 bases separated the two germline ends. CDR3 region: CASSPRTEYEQYF. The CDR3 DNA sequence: TGCGCCAGCAGCCCGAGGACAGAATACGAGCAGTACTTC. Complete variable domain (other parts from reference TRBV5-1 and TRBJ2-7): KAGVTQTPRYLIKTRGQQVTLSCSPISGHRSVSWYQQTPGQGLQFLFEYFSETQRNKGNFPGRFSGRQFSNSRSEMNVSTLELGDSALYLCASSPRTEYEQYFGPGTRLTVT.

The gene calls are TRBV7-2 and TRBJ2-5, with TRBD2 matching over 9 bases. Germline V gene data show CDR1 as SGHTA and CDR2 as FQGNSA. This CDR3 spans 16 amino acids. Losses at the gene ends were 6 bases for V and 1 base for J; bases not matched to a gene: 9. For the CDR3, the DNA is TGTGCCAGCAGTCGTAGCCAGACTAGCGGCCAAGAGACCCAGTACTTC. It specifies CASSRSQTSGQETQYF.

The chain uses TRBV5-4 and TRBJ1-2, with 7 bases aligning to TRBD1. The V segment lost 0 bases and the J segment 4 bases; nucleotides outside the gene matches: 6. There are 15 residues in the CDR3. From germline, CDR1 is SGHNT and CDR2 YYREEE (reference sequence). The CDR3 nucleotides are TGTGCCAGCAGCTTGGGATTGGACAGGCGCTATGGCTACACCTTC. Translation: CASSLGLDRRYGYTF.

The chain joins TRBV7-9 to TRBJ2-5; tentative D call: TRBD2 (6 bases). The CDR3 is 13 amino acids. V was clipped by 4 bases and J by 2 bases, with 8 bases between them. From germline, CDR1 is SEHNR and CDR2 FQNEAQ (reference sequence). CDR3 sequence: CASSSAGQETQYF. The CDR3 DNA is TGTGCCAGCAGCTCCGCGGGGCAAGAGACCCAGTACTTC.

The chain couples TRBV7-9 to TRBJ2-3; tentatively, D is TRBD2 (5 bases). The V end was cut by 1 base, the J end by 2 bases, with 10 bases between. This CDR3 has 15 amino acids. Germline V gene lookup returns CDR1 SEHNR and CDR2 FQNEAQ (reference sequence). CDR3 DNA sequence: TGTGCCAGCAGCTTAGGACTACCAAACACAGATACGCAGTATTTT. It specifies CASSLGLPNTDTQYF.

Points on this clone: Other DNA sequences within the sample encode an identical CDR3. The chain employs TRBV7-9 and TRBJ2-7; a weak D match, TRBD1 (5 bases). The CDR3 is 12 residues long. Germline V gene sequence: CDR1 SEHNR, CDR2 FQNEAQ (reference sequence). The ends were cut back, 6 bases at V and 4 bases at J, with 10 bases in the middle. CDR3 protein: CASSPTGYEQYF. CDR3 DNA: TGTGCCAGCAGTCCTACAGGATACGAGCAGTACTTC.

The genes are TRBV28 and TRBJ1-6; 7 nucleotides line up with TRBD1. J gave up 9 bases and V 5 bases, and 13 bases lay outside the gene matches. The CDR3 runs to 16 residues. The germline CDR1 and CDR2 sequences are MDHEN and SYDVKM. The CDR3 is CASSLPGQSYPSPLHF. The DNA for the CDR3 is TGTGCCAGCAGTCTCCCGGGACAGAGTTACCCTTCACCCCTCCACTTT.

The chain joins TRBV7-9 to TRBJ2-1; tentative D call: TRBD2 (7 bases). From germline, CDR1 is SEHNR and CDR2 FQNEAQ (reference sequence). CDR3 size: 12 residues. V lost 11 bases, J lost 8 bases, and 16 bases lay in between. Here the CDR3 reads CAEGGVRDEQFF. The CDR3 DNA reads TGTGCCGAAGGGGGGGTAAGAGATGAGCAGTTCTTC.

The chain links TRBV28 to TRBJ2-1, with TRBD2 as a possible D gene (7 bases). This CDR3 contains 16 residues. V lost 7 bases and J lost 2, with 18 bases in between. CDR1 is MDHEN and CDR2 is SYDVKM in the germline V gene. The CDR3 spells CASNSNRAGAYNEQFF. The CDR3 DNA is TGTGCCAGCAATTCAAACAGGGCGGGAGCCTACAATGAGCAGTTCTTC.

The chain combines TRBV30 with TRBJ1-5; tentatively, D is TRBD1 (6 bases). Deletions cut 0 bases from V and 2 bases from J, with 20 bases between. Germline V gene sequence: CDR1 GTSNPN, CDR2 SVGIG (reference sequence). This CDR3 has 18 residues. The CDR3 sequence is CAWSVDGLGGPGNQPQHF. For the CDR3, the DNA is TGTGCCTGGAGTGTAGATGGGCTGGGGGGGCCTGGCAATCAGCCCCAGCATTTT.

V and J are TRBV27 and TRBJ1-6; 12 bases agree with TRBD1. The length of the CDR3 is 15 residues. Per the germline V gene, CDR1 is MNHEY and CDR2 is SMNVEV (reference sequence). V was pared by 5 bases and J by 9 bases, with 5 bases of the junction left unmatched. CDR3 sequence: CASSVGQGAGSPLHF. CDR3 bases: TGTGCCAGCAGTGTGGGACAGGGGGCGGGTTCACCCCTCCACTTT.

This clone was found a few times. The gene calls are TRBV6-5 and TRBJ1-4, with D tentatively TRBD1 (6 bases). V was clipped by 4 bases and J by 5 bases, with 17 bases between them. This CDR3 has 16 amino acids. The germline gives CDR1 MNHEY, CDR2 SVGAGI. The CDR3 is CASSSGVKTGNEKLFF. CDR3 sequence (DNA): TGTGCCAGCAGTTCAGGAGTAAAGACAGGAAATGAAAAACTGTTTTTT.

The CDR3 DNA reads TGTGCCTGGAGTGTAGGGGCTTACAATGAGCAGTTCTTC. This gives the protein CAWSVGAYNEQFF. The chain carries TRBV30 and TRBJ2-1; the D gene is possibly TRBD1 (5 bases). Germline V gene sequence: CDR1 GTSNPN, CDR2 SVGIG (reference sequence). Trimming shortened V by 0 bases and J by 4 bases, and 7 bases separated the two germline ends. This CDR3 contains 13 residues.

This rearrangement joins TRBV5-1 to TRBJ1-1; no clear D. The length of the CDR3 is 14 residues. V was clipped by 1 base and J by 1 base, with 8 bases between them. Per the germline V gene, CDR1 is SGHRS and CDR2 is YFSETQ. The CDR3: CASSLNSANTEAFF. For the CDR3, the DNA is TGCGCCAGCAGCTTGAACAGTGCGAACACTGAAGCTTTCTTT.

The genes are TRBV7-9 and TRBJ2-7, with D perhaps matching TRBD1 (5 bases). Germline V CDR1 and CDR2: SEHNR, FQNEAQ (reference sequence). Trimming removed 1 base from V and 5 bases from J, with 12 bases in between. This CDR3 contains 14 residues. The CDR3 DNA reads TGTGCCAGCAGCTTAGGGCCTGGCAGGGACGAGCAGTACTTC. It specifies CASSLGPGRDEQYF.

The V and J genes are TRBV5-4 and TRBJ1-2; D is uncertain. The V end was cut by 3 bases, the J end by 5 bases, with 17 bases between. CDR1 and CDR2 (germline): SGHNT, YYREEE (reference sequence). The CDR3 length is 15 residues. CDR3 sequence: CASSWWSPPPYGYTF. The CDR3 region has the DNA TGTGCCAGCAGCTGGTGGAGCCCGCCCCCTTATGGCTACACCTTC. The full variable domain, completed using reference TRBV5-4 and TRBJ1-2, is ETGVTQSPTHLIKTRGQQVTLRCSSQSGHNTVSWYQQALGQGPQFIFQYYREEENGRGNFPPRFSGLQFPNYSSELNVNALELDDSALYLCASSWWSPPPYGYTFGSGTRLTVV.

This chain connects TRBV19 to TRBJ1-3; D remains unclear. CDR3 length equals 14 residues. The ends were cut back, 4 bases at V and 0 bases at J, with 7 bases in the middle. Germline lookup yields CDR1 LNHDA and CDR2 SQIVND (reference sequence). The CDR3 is CASSTQISGNTIYF. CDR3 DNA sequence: TGTGCCAGTAGTACACAGATCTCTGGAAACACCATATATTTT.

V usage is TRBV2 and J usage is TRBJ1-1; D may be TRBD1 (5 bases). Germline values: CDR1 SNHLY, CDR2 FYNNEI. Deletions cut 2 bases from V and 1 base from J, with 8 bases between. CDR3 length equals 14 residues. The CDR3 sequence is CASSELQENTEAFF. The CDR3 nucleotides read TGTGCCAGCAGTGAACTACAGGAGAACACTGAAGCTTTCTTT.